This T cell receptor beta chain came from a study of T-cell reconstitution after alpha-beta-depleted transplantation in children. The study, taken as a whole, reports: Surviving recipient T cells and intrathymic progenitors accounted for some patients' high TCRbeta diversity at day 60.

A note on this clonotype: What it binds is not known.

As it was prepared, the TCRbeta library received unique molecular identifiers. MiXCR, run by TCRdb on the PCR reads, gives a single entry per CDR3 protein. This sample yields under 850,000 distinct CDR3 sequences, of which about an eighth are seen a single time; 0.79% belongs to the top ten. Trimming at V came to 0 bases and at J to 5 bases, leaving 4 bases not matched to a gene. CDR3 length: 15 residues. CDR1 and CDR2 from the germline V gene are SGHRS and YFSETQ. Source: PBMCs, taken before TCRalphabeta/CD19-depleted stem cell transplant. The sequence derives from a girl aged 2-10 years with congenital amegakaryocytic thrombocytopenia, due to receive a stem cell transplant. The chain joins TRBV5-1 to TRBJ2-1; 8 nucleotides line up with TRBD2. CDR3 protein: CASSLDPGRDNEQFF. The CDR3 nucleotides read TGCGCCAGCAGCTTGGACCCCGGGAGGGACAATGAGCAGTTCTTC.